This T cell receptor (beta chain) appears in the sequencing data of a study of T cells in Graves' hyperthyroidism and ophthalmopathy. The study left out patients who had uncontrolled infection, other autoimmune disease, pregnancy or lactation. Thyroid ultrasound, orbital computed tomography, clinical symptoms, and serum thyroxine and TRAb underpinned diagnoses. Overall study results and limits: Ophthalmopathy and stable hyperthyroidism were separated by a 13 V-J model. Most expanded thyroid clonotypes above 0.001 also appeared in blood.

In this sample, this clonotype turned up many times. The antigen is unknown. This CDR3 region has 15 residues. The V gene's germline CDR1 is ENHRY and CDR2 SYGVKD. V was pared by 4 bases and J by 1 base, with 13 bases between. RNA transcripts provided the source from which TCR beta CDR3 regions were amplified. HTBI primers were used for first-round RT-PCR of the TCR CDR3. Each CDR3 protein gets one entry after TCRdb re-called the multiplex PCR reads with MiXCR. The sample gives 750,000 to 950,000 distinct CDR3 sequences, over 35% of which show up once; 7.5% to 9.5% is in the top ten. The sample taken for sequencing was blood. This rearrangement joins TRBV10-3 to TRBJ1-1, with D unclear. The source is a man between 18 and 35 years old with Graves' hyperthyroidism. The chain's CDR3 is CAISGNQVTNTEAFF. DNA for the CDR3: TGTGCCATCAGTGGAAACCAGGTAACGAACACTGAAGCTTTCTTT.